This is a list of T cell receptor beta chains from one sample in a study of T cells in Graves' hyperthyroidism and ophthalmopathy. MiXCR was run by TCRdb on the multiplex PCR reads, yielding one entry per CDR3 protein. Found here are about 610,000 distinct CDR3 sequences, roughly 14% of them singletons; the top ten hold approximately 4.2%. The sequenced material came from blood. Source of these receptors: a middle-aged woman with Graves' ophthalmopathy. Each CDR3 is given with its conserved first and last residue. The D gene is left open where the match is weak. Clone size, where shown, is once, few, many, or a class for clones that have expanded.

TRBJ2-2	many	TRBV5-1	TRBD2	CASSTRTSPRGGELFF	TGCGCCAGCAGCACCCGGACTAGCCCGAGGGGCGGGGAGCTGTTTTTT
TRBJ2-5	few	TRBV18	TRBD1	CASGGTGVLETQYF	TGTGCCAGCGGAGGGACAGGGGTCCTGGAGACCCAGTACTTC
TRBJ1-5	many	TRBV24-1	.	CATHEPRTVSNQPQHF	TGTGCCACCCATGAACCAAGGACAGTTAGCAATCAGCCCCAGCATTTT
TRBJ2-7	many	TRBV30	.	CAWSTPGAMDYEQYF	TGTGCCTGGAGTACACCTGGGGCAATGGACTACGAGCAGTACTTC
TRBJ2-2	many	TRBV11-2	TRBD2	CASSSTSGSNTGELFF	TGTGCCAGCAGCTCCACTAGCGGATCGAACACCGGGGAGCTGTTTTTT
TRBJ2-7	many	TRBV7-8	TRBD2	CASSLELAGWSEQYF	TGTGCCAGCAGCTTAGAGCTAGCGGGATGGTCTGAGCAGTACTTC
TRBJ2-6	.	TRBV30	.	CAWSVWSASGANVLTF	TGTGCCTGGAGTGTATGGTCGGCTTCCGGGGCCAACGTCCTGACTTTC
TRBJ1-6	.	TRBV15	.	CATSRDRADYNSPLHF	TGTGCCACCAGCAGAGATAGGGCGGACTATAATTCACCCCTCCACTTT
TRBJ2-5	many	TRBV2	.	CASSGLSAAQETQYF	TGTGCCAGCAGTGGTCTAAGCGCGGCCCAAGAGACCCAGTACTTC
TRBJ2-3	.	TRBV6-5	TRBD1	CASSYKGQGSTQYF	TGTGCCAGCAGTTACAAGGGACAGGGGAGCACGCAGTATTTT
TRBJ2-5	many	TRBV6-2/TRBV6-3	TRBD2	CASSYSSGGETQYF	TGTGCCAGCAGTTACTCGTCGGGAGGGGAGACCCAGTACTTC
TRBJ2-7	many	TRBV29-1	.	CSVGRDTGSYEQYF	TGCAGCGTGGGGCGGGACACCGGATCCTACGAGCAGTACTTC
TRBJ1-2	many	TRBV19	.	CASMGGTNYGYTF	TGTGCCAGTATGGGCGGAACTAACTATGGCTACACCTTC
TRBJ1-5	.	TRBV19	.	CAGGFNPLSNQPQHF	TGTGCCGGGGGTTTTAATCCCCTCTCTAATCAGCCCCAGCATTTT
TRBJ2-7	medium-sized	TRBV11-2	.	CASSLDGVGATYEQYF	TGTGCCAGCAGCTTAGACGGGGTAGGCGCCACCTACGAGCAGTACTTC
TRBJ2-5	many	TRBV7-2	.	CASSPSAGETQYF	TGTGCCAGCAGCCCATCTGCCGGGGAGACCCAGTACTTC
TRBJ2-7	many	TRBV28	TRBD1	CASSPGTAKSYEQYF	TGTGCCAGCAGCCCCGGGACAGCTAAGTCCTACGAGCAGTACTTC
TRBJ2-5	many	TRBV29-1	.	CSTPGWGQETQYF	TGCAGCACTCCTGGTTGGGGGCAAGAGACCCAGTACTTC
TRBJ2-7	many	TRBV12-3/TRBV12-4	TRBD1	CASSLQQGAGEQYF	TGTGCCAGCAGTTTGCAACAGGGGGCGGGAGAGCAGTACTTC
TRBJ2-7	many	TRBV7-3	.	CASSLDNSGGHEQYF	TGTGCCAGCAGCTTAGACAATAGCGGAGGGCATGAGCAGTACTTC
TRBJ1-1	many	TRBV19	.	CASSIPGIRTEAFF	TGTGCCAGTAGTATACCTGGGATTCGCACTGAAGCTTTCTTT
TRBJ2-5	many	TRBV11-3	TRBD1	CASSSGTGQETQYF	TGTGCCAGCAGCTCCGGGACAGGCCAAGAGACCCAGTACTTC
TRBJ1-2	few	TRBV7-3	.	CASSLSGGANYGYTF	TGTGCCAGCAGCTTAAGTGGCGGAGCTAACTATGGCTACACCTTC
TRBJ2-7	few	TRBV14	TRBD2	CASSQYPAGVGYEQYF	TGTGCCAGCAGCCAGTACCCAGCGGGAGTAGGATACGAGCAGTACTTC
TRBJ1-2	many	TRBV28	.	CASSFGDKGYGYTF	TGTGCCAGCAGTTTTGGGGACAAGGGCTATGGCTACACCTTC
TRBJ2-2	.	TRBV14	TRBD1	CASSQNRGNTGELFF	TGTGCCAGCAGCCAAAACAGGGGGAACACCGGGGAGCTGTTTTTT
TRBJ1-1	many	TRBV5-1	.	CASSLNPDQNTEAFF	TGCGCCAGCAGCTTGAACCCCGACCAGAACACTGAAGCTTTCTTT
TRBJ2-2	many	TRBV20-1	TRBD2	CSARDPGTSGGELFF	TGCAGTGCTAGAGATCCCGGGACTAGCGGCGGAGAGCTGTTTTTT
TRBJ1-1	many	TRBV6-4	TRBD1	CASSPRTAFGTAYTEAFF	TGTGCCAGCAGTCCTAGGACAGCCTTCGGGACAGCATACACTGAAGCTTTCTTT
TRBJ1-1	.	TRBV7-6	.	CASSLEGSTMNTEAFF	TGTGCCAGCAGTTTAGAGGGGAGTACCATGAACACTGAAGCTTTCTTT
TRBJ2-4	many	TRBV2	.	CASSFSEDIQYF	TGTGCCAGCAGTTTTAGTGAAGACATTCAGTACTTC
TRBJ2-3	many	TRBV12-3/TRBV12-4	.	CASSHGWGTSTDTQYF	TGTGCCAGCAGTCACGGATGGGGAACTAGCACAGATACGCAGTATTTT
TRBJ2-4	few	TRBV20-1	TRBD1	CSARVRGRFENIQYF	TGCAGTGCTAGAGTCAGGGGGCGCTTCGAAAACATTCAGTACTTC
TRBJ2-7	many	TRBV28	TRBD1	CASSRHRGYEQYF	TGTGCCAGCAGTAGACACAGGGGCTACGAGCAGTACTTC
TRBJ2-7	few	TRBV11-1	TRBD2	CASSPGTSGPSYEQYF	TGTGCCAGCAGCCCTGGGACTAGCGGGCCATCCTACGAGCAGTACTTC
TRBJ2-7	.	TRBV7-2	TRBD1	CASSTGRTGPYEQYF	TGTGCCAGCAGCACGGGGCGGACAGGGCCCTACGAGCAGTACTTC
TRBJ2-5	many	TRBV11-3	.	CASARYSETQYF	TGTGCCAGCGCCAGGTACTCAGAGACCCAGTACTTC
TRBJ2-3	few	TRBV11-2	TRBD2	CASLLAGVTSYIKNTQYF	TGTGCCAGCTTACTAGCGGGCGTAACCTCCTACATCAAGAATACGCAGTATTTT
TRBJ1-3	few	TRBV28	.	CASSLPTAGSGNTIYF	TGTGCCAGCAGTTTGCCGACAGCGGGCTCTGGAAACACCATATATTTT
TRBJ2-7	many	TRBV12-3/TRBV12-4	.	CASSSFVYEQYF	TGTGCCAGCAGTTCGTTTGTTTACGAGCAGTACTTC
TRBJ2-6	few	TRBV7-3	TRBD1	CASSLIAGGYLPGANVLTF	TGTGCCAGCAGCTTAATAGCAGGGGGATATCTCCCTGGGGCCAACGTCCTGACTTTC
TRBJ2-6	many	TRBV6-2/TRBV6-3	.	CASSYSPGSNSGANVLTF	TGTGCCAGCAGTTACTCTCCTGGGTCAAACTCTGGGGCCAACGTCCTGACTTTC
TRBJ1-5	.	TRBV28	.	CAAVGTPGNQPQHF	TGTGCCGCCGTCGGGACTCCCGGCAATCAGCCCCAGCATTTT
TRBJ1-5	.	TRBV2	.	CASSVTEYSNQPQHF	TGTGCCAGCAGTGTTACAGAATATAGCAATCAGCCCCAGCATTTT
TRBJ1-2	.	TRBV30	.	CAWSMRGSNYGYTF	TGTGCCTGGAGTATGAGAGGGAGTAACTATGGCTACACCTTC
TRBJ2-2	few	TRBV11-3	.	CASSYVKVGGELFF	TGTGCCAGCAGCTACGTAAAGGTCGGCGGGGAGCTGTTTTTT
TRBJ2-2	.	TRBV29-1	TRBD2	CSVVMLLAGGGGELFF	TGCAGCGTCGTGATGCTGCTAGCGGGAGGGGGCGGGGAGCTGTTTTTT
TRBJ2-7	many	TRBV6-1	TRBD1	CASSDGGTGSNEQYF	TGTGCCAGCAGTGATGGAGGGACAGGGTCTAACGAGCAGTACTTC
TRBJ2-4	.	TRBV12-3/TRBV12-4	TRBD1	CASSLGQYAIQYF	TGTGCCAGCAGTTTGGGACAGTACGCCATTCAGTACTTC
TRBJ2-7	.	TRBV6-1	.	CASSPGGPRWEQYF	TGTGCCAGCAGTCCCGGGGGTCCTAGGTGGGAGCAGTACTTC
TRBJ2-7	many	TRBV20-1	.	CSARHPGEGYEQYF	TGCAGTGCTAGACACCCAGGGGAGGGCTACGAGCAGTACTTC
TRBJ2-7	many	TRBV29-1	TRBD1	CSVVLGQGTHEQYF	TGCAGCGTTGTGCTGGGACAGGGAACCCACGAGCAGTACTTC
TRBJ1-2	many	TRBV2	.	CANHRQDIYGYTF	TGTGCCAACCACCGACAGGATATCTATGGCTACACCTTC
TRBJ2-5	many	TRBV10-3	.	CAISEFGGRKTQYF	TGTGCCATCAGTGAATTCGGGGGCCGTAAGACCCAGTACTTC